Reported below is one TCR beta chain. Its antigen is as yet unknown. The record originates from a study of PD-1 blockade in classical Hodgkin lymphoma. Overall study findings and caveats: Newly diagnosed and completely responding patients shared comparable baseline diversity.

This CDR3 comprises 17 residues. CDR1 is SGHRS, CDR2 YFSETQ, per germline. V lost 1 base and J lost 9; bases outside the gene matches: 15. This table comes from immunoSEQ multiplex PCR, and its TCRdb copy is limited to in-frame clones, with some not included. The sample shows under 70,000 clones, 88% of them seen only once. All the patients suffered relapse after autologous stem cell transplantation, and brentuximab vedotin exposure differed. This receptor was identified in a human donor with classical Hodgkin lymphoma. The sample was peripheral blood mononuclear cells (PBMCs), taken at baseline. The chain employs TRBV5-1 and TRBJ1-5; 8 nucleotides align to TRBD1. The CDR3 DNA sequence: TGCGCCAGCAGCTTGTGGGACAGGCGATCCATGCATAGGCCCCAGCATTTT. Its translation: CASSLWDRRSMHRPQHF. The full variable domain, with the rest looked up from reference TRBV5-1 and TRBJ1-5, is KAGVTQTPRYLIKTRGQQVTLSCSPISGHRSVSWYQQTPGQGLQFLFEYFSETQRNKGNFPGRFSGRQFSNSRSEMNVSTLELGDSALYLCASSLWDRRSMHRPQHFGDGTRLSIL.